The rows below give T cell receptor beta chains drawn from one sample of a study of blood T cell repertoires in COVID-19. Libraries were prepared by immunoSEQ multiplex PCR; TCRdb keeps only in-frame clonotypes and omits some of them. The sample carries approximately 330,000 clones, about 87% recorded once. Sequencing was done on a sample of peripheral blood. Receptor source: a young man with COVID-19, enrolled during active disease. Each CDR3 is given with its conserved first and last residue. A D gene is named only where the DNA matches it firmly. Clone size, where shown, is once, few, many, or a class for clones that have expanded.

clone size: NA
V gene: TRBV5-1
D gene: TRBD2
J gene: TRBJ2-7
CDR3 DNA: TGCGCCAGCAGCCTGGGGGGACCAGGGAGTCTAGCGGGAGTGACCTACGAGCAGTACTTC
CDR3 protein: CASSLGGPGSLAGVTYEQYF

clone size: NA
V gene: TRBV7-3
D gene: NA
J gene: TRBJ2-2
CDR3 DNA: TGTGCCAGCAGCCTTCTGGGAGGGGGAAGCGGGGAGCTGTTTTTT
CDR3 protein: CASSLLGGGSGELFF

clone size: NA
V gene: TRBV5-4
D gene: NA
J gene: TRBJ2-5
CDR3 DNA: TGTGCCAGCAGCTTGGCCAGGGTACAAGAGACCCAGTACTTC
CDR3 protein: CASSLARVQETQYF

clone size: NA
V gene: TRBV18
D gene: TRBD1
J gene: TRBJ1-1
CDR3 DNA: TGTGCCAGCTCACCACCGTCCAGGGGGAGCACTGAAGCTTTCTTT
CDR3 protein: CASSPPSRGSTEAFF

clone size: NA
V gene: TRBV6-2/TRBV6-3
D gene: NA
J gene: TRBJ2-6
CDR3 DNA: TGTGCCAGCAGTTATCAAGCTTACCCGGGTGGGGCCAACGTCCTGACTTTC
CDR3 protein: CASSYQAYPGGANVLTF

clone size: once
V gene: TRBV28
D gene: TRBD1
J gene: TRBJ2-1
CDR3 DNA: TGTGCCAGCAGTGGGACAGCATCCTACAATGAGCAGTTCTTC
CDR3 protein: CASSGTASYNEQFF

clone size: NA
V gene: TRBV7-2
D gene: NA
J gene: TRBJ2-1
CDR3 DNA: TGTGCCAGCAGCCTCTACAGTAGCTCCTACAATGAGCAGTTCTTC
CDR3 protein: CASSLYSSSYNEQFF

clone size: NA
V gene: TRBV28
D gene: TRBD1
J gene: TRBJ2-7
CDR3 DNA: TGTGCCAGCAGTCTGGACAGGGGATGGAACTACGAGCAGTACTTC
CDR3 protein: CASSLDRGWNYEQYF

clone size: NA
V gene: TRBV5-4
D gene: NA
J gene: TRBJ1-2
CDR3 DNA: TGTGCCAGCAGCTCGCAGGGGGGCTACACCTTC
CDR3 protein: CASSSQGGYTF

clone size: NA
V gene: TRBV5-6
D gene: TRBD1
J gene: TRBJ1-2
CDR3 DNA: TGTGCCAGCAGCCCAGGGGGGACAGGGCCCTATGGCTACACCTTC
CDR3 protein: CASSPGGTGPYGYTF

clone size: NA
V gene: TRBV3-1/TRBV3-2
D gene: NA
J gene: TRBJ1-3
CDR3 DNA: TGTGCCAGCAGCCATCACGGGTCCGACTCTGGAAACACCATATATTTT
CDR3 protein: CASSHHGSDSGNTIYF

clone size: NA
V gene: TRBV9
D gene: NA
J gene: TRBJ1-2
CDR3 DNA: TGTGCCAGCAGCCCCACCCCACAGGGTGACTATGGCTACACCTTC
CDR3 protein: CASSPTPQGDYGYTF

clone size: NA
V gene: TRBV5-4
D gene: NA
J gene: TRBJ2-1
CDR3 DNA: TGTGCCAGCAGCACATCTTGGAATGAGCAGTTCTTC
CDR3 protein: CASSTSWNEQFF

clone size: NA
V gene: TRBV7-9
D gene: NA
J gene: TRBJ1-5
CDR3 DNA: TGTGCCAGCAGCCTCGGGGAGGGGATCGACAATCAGCCCCAGCATTTT
CDR3 protein: CASSLGEGIDNQPQHF

clone size: NA
V gene: TRBV20-1
D gene: NA
J gene: TRBJ2-3
CDR3 DNA: TGCAGTGCTCGTGGACTGTCAGATACGCAGTATTTT
CDR3 protein: CSARGLSDTQYF

clone size: NA
V gene: TRBV7-2
D gene: TRBD2
J gene: TRBJ2-7
CDR3 DNA: TGTGCCAGCAGCTTACGTCAGCTAGCGGGGGGGGTTGCCTACGAGCAGTACTTC
CDR3 protein: CASSLRQLAGGVAYEQYF

clone size: NA
V gene: TRBV2
D gene: NA
J gene: TRBJ1-5
CDR3 DNA: TGTGCCAGCAGAGAGAGCAATCAGCCCCAGCATTTT
CDR3 protein: CASRESNQPQHF

clone size: NA
V gene: TRBV12-5
D gene: NA
J gene: TRBJ2-2
CDR3 DNA: TGTGCTAGCCGGGACTCGAATACCGGGGAGCTGTTTTTT
CDR3 protein: CASRDSNTGELFF

clone size: NA
V gene: TRBV11-1
D gene: NA
J gene: TRBJ2-2
CDR3 DNA: TGTGCCAGCAGCTTGGAGGGGATGGCCGGGGAGCTGTTTTTT
CDR3 protein: CASSLEGMAGELFF

clone size: NA
V gene: TRBV7-9
D gene: TRBD2
J gene: TRBJ2-1
CDR3 DNA: TGTGCCAGCAGCTTAGGCCCTAGCGGGGGGGCCCATGAGCAGTTCTTC
CDR3 protein: CASSLGPSGGAHEQFF

clone size: NA
V gene: TRBV18
D gene: TRBD1
J gene: TRBJ2-2
CDR3 DNA: TGTGCCAGCTCACCATCCCAACAGGGGGACCCCGGGGAGCTGTTTTTT
CDR3 protein: CASSPSQQGDPGELFF

clone size: NA
V gene: TRBV19
D gene: TRBD1
J gene: TRBJ1-1
CDR3 DNA: TGTGCCGCAGGACAGGGCACTGAAGCTTTCTTT
CDR3 protein: CAAGQGTEAFF

clone size: once
V gene: TRBV5-1
D gene: TRBD2
J gene: TRBJ2-1
CDR3 DNA: TGCGCCAGCAGCTTCGGGACTAGCGGGGGGGCTGATGAGCAGTTCTTC
CDR3 protein: CASSFGTSGGADEQFF

clone size: NA
V gene: TRBV7-8
D gene: NA
J gene: TRBJ2-7
CDR3 DNA: TGTGCCAGCAGCTTAGGACAGCTCAACGAGCAGTACTTC
CDR3 protein: CASSLGQLNEQYF

clone size: once
V gene: TRBV6-5
D gene: TRBD1
J gene: TRBJ2-2
CDR3 DNA: TGTGCCAGCACCCGGGACAGGGCCGCCGGGGAGCTGTTTTTT
CDR3 protein: CASTRDRAAGELFF

clone size: NA
V gene: TRBV7-9
D gene: NA
J gene: TRBJ1-1
CDR3 DNA: TGTGCCAGCAGCTTATTAGGAGGGGTTTATGGAGCTTTCTTT
CDR3 protein: CASSLLGGVYGAFF

clone size: NA
V gene: TRBV4-2
D gene: TRBD1
J gene: TRBJ2-7
CDR3 DNA: TGTGCCAGCAGCCAAGTTGGGACAGGGGGTATTTACGAGCAGTACTTC
CDR3 protein: CASSQVGTGGIYEQYF

clone size: few
V gene: TRBV2
D gene: NA
J gene: TRBJ1-3
CDR3 DNA: TGTGCCAGCAGTATGACAGCCTTCTCCTCTGGAAACACCATATATTTT
CDR3 protein: CASSMTAFSSGNTIYF

clone size: NA
V gene: TRBV12-3/TRBV12-4
D gene: TRBD1
J gene: TRBJ1-1
CDR3 DNA: TGTGCCAGCAGGGGGACAGGGAACACTGAAGCTTTCTTT
CDR3 protein: CASRGTGNTEAFF

clone size: NA
V gene: TRBV4-3
D gene: TRBD1
J gene: TRBJ2-5
CDR3 DNA: TGCGCCAGCAGCCGGGGACAGCTAGAGACCCAGTACTTC
CDR3 protein: CASSRGQLETQYF

clone size: NA
V gene: TRBV27
D gene: NA
J gene: TRBJ1-2
CDR3 DNA: TGTGCCAGCAGTCCTAGGGGAGGGTTCTATGGCTACACCTTC
CDR3 protein: CASSPRGGFYGYTF

clone size: few
V gene: TRBV18
D gene: TRBD1
J gene: TRBJ2-1
CDR3 DNA: TGTGCCAGCTCACCACCGACAGGGGATTCTGAGCAGTTCTTC
CDR3 protein: CASSPPTGDSEQFF

clone size: NA
V gene: TRBV10-3
D gene: NA
J gene: TRBJ1-1
CDR3 DNA: TGTGCCACCATGGGGGCTACGAACACTGAAGCTTTCTTT
CDR3 protein: CATMGATNTEAFF

clone size: NA
V gene: TRBV19
D gene: NA
J gene: TRBJ2-2
CDR3 DNA: TGTGCCAGTAGAGGGGCCGGGGGACTCAACACCGGGGAGCTGTTTTTT
CDR3 protein: CASRGAGGLNTGELFF

clone size: once
V gene: TRBV7-2
D gene: TRBD1
J gene: TRBJ1-2
CDR3 DNA: TGTGCCAGCAGCCTAGGGACAGGGGCCGCCAGGGTGAATGGCTACACCTTC
CDR3 protein: CASSLGTGAARVNGYTF

clone size: once
V gene: TRBV27
D gene: TRBD1
J gene: TRBJ1-2
CDR3 DNA: TGTGCCAGCAGCTATCGACAGGGGGGGAGATATGGCTACACCTTC
CDR3 protein: CASSYRQGGRYGYTF

clone size: NA
V gene: TRBV5-1
D gene: TRBD2
J gene: TRBJ2-1
CDR3 DNA: TGCGCCAGCAGCTTGTCAGAAATAGCGGGGGGCCTCTACAATGAGCAGTTCTTC
CDR3 protein: CASSLSEIAGGLYNEQFF

clone size: NA
V gene: TRBV28
D gene: NA
J gene: TRBJ2-1
CDR3 DNA: TGTGCCAGCAGTTCGCCGGGATTAAGGAGGGATGAGCAGTTCTTC
CDR3 protein: CASSSPGLRRDEQFF

clone size: NA
V gene: TRBV7-2
D gene: TRBD1
J gene: TRBJ2-3
CDR3 DNA: TGTGCCAGCAGCTTAGGGCCCCCCGGGACAGCTAGCACAGATACGCAGTATTTT
CDR3 protein: CASSLGPPGTASTDTQYF

clone size: NA
V gene: TRBV3-1/TRBV3-2
D gene: TRBD1
J gene: TRBJ1-1
CDR3 DNA: TGTGCCAGCAGCCAAGATGGCGGGACAGCCGAAGCTTTCTTT
CDR3 protein: CASSQDGGTAEAFF